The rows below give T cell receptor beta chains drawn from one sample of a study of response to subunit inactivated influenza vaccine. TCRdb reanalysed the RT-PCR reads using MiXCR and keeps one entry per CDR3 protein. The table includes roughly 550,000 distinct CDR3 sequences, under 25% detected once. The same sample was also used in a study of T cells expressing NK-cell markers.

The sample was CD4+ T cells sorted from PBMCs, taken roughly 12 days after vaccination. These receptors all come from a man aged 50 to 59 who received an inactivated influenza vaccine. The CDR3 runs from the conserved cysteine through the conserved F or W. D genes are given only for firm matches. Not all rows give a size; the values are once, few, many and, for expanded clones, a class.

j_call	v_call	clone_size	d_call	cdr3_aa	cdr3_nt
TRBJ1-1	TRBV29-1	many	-	CSVGGGGNTEAFF	TGCAGCGTGGGGGGTGGCGGGAACACTGAAGCTTTCTTT
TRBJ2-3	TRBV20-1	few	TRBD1	CSARAPPGQGRSDTQYF	TGCAGTGCGCGCGCCCCCCCGGGACAGGGGAGATCAGATACGCAGTATTTT
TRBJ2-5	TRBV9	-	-	CASSDSHFATQYF	TGTGCCAGCAGCGACTCCCATTTTGCGACCCAGTACTTC
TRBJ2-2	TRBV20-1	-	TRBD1	CSVDRGLSNTGELFF	TGCAGTGTCGACAGGGGGCTCTCCAACACCGGGGAGCTGTTTTTT
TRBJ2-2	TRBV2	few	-	CASGLIQKNTGELFF	TGTGCCAGCGGGCTAATACAGAAGAACACCGGGGAGCTGTTTTTT
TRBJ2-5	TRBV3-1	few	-	CASRPRDFQETQYF	TGTGCCAGCAGGCCCCGGGACTTCCAAGAGACCCAGTACTTC
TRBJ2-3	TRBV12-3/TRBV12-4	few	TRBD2	CASSPRLAGTTDTQYF	TGTGCCAGCAGTCCCCGGCTAGCGGGGACCACAGATACGCAGTATTTT
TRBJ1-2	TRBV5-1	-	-	CASSLDLGYGYTF	TGCGCCAGCAGCTTGGACCTGGGCTATGGCTACACCTTC
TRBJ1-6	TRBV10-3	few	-	CAISEGDNNSPLHF	TGTGCCATCAGTGAAGGTGACAATAATTCACCCCTCCACTTT
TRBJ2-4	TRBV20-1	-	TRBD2	CSASLAENIQYF	TGCAGTGCTAGTCTAGCGGAAAACATTCAGTACTTC
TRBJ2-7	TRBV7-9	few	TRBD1	CASRSGTGYYEQYF	TGTGCCAGCAGGAGCGGGACAGGGTATTACGAGCAGTACTTC
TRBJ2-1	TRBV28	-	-	CASSPPEGINEQFF	TGTGCCAGCAGTCCCCCGGAGGGTATCAATGAGCAGTTCTTC
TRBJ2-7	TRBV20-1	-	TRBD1	CSASRQGSYDQYF	TGCAGTGCTAGCAGACAGGGGTCCTACGACCAGTACTTC
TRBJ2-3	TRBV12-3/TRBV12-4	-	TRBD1	CASRPTGGIMQYF	TGTGCCAGCAGACCGACAGGGGGCATAATGCAGTATTTT
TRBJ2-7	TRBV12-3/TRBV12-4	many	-	CASSSVYEQYF	TGTGCCAGCAGTTCTGTCTACGAGCAGTACTTC
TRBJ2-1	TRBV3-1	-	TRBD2	CASSHGWTSGSSYNEQFF	TGTGCCAGCAGCCACGGATGGACTAGCGGGAGCTCCTACAATGAGCAGTTCTTC
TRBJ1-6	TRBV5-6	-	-	CASSLYLDSPLHF	TGTGCCAGCAGCTTGTATCTGGATTCACCCCTCCACTTT
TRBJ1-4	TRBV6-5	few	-	CASSYSRPSDEKLFF	TGTGCCAGCAGTTATTCTCGCCCCTCTGACGAAAAACTGTTTTTT
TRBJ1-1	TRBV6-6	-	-	CASSYSLADEAFF	TGTGCCAGCAGTTACTCGTTGGCAGACGAAGCTTTCTTT
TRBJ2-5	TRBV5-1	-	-	CASSLNSDGIATQYF	TGCGCCAGCAGCCTTAATTCGGACGGTATTGCGACCCAGTACTTC
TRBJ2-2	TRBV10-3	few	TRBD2	CAIRVTLAGNTGELFF	TGTGCCATCAGAGTAACACTAGCGGGGAATACCGGGGAGCTGTTTTTT
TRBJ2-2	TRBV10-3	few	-	CAISEQVSGELFF	TGTGCCATCAGTGAGCAGGTTTCCGGGGAGCTGTTTTTT
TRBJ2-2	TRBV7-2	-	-	CASSQAGPDTGELFF	TGTGCCAGCAGCCAGGCGGGGCCTGACACCGGGGAGCTGTTTTTT
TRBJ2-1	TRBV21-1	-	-	CASSRTYGVNEQFF	TGTGCCAGCAGCAGAACCTACGGGGTCAATGAGCAGTTCTTC
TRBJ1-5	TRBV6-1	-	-	CASRSGSSQPQHF	TGTGCCAGCAGATCAGGGAGTAGTCAGCCCCAGCATTTT
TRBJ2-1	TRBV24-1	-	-	CATSDPLNEQFF	TGTGCCACCAGTGATCCACTCAATGAGCAGTTCTTC
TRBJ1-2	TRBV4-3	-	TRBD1	CASSQDVTGGYGYTF	TGCGCCAGCAGCCAAGACGTGACAGGGGGCTATGGCTACACCTTC